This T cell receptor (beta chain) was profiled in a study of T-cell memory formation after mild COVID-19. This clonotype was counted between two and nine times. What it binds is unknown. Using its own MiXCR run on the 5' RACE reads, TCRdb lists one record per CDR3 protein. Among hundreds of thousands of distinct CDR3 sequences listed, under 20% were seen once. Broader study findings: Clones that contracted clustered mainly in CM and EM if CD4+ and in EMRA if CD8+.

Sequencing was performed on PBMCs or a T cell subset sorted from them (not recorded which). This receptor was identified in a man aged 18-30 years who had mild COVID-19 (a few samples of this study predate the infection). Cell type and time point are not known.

CDR3 coding DNA: TGTGCCAGCAGCCCTAGCGGGGGGACCTACAATGAGCAGTTCTTC. As protein: CASSPSGGTYNEQFF. V gene TRBV5-6 combines with J gene TRBJ2-1, with 11 bases matching TRBD2. Losses at the gene ends were 4 bases for V and 2 bases for J; bases not matched to a gene: 2. The CDR3 totals 15 residues. Germline V lookup: CDR1 SGHDT, CDR2 YYEEEE.